This record concerns one TCR beta chain sequence. Libraries were prepared by immunoSEQ multiplex PCR; TCRdb keeps only in-frame clonotypes and omits some of them. The sample holds about 93,000 clones; 92% are singletons and the top ten take around 0.5%. This record comes from a study of OX40 agonist ivuxolimab in advanced cancers. Study at large: Dosing consisted of intravenous ivuxolimab at 0.01 to 10 mg/kg every 2 weeks.

The CDR3 sequence is 15 residues long. Material: CD4+ or CD8+ T cells sorted from blood, obtained in a trial of the OX40 agonist ivuxolimab. The TCR originated in an adult with an advanced solid tumor such as melanoma, head and neck, liver or kidney cancer. This chain uses TRBV21-1 with TRBJ2-3; TRBD2, the table's D call, lacks a check against the DNA. TRBV21-1 is recorded as a pseudogene. The DNA for the CDR3 is TGTGCCAGGGGATCAGGGAGGGGGACGACAGATACGCAGTATTTT. The encoded protein is CARGSGRGTTDTQYF.